The 30 T cell receptor beta chains below come from one sample, sequenced in a study of blood T cell repertoires in COVID-19 (dated by TCRdb to about 2020). Library construction relied on the immunoSEQ multiplex PCR assay. The clones in this table, taken by TCRdb from immuneACCESS, are in-frame only. Not every clone is retained; where verified, under half of the shortfall comes from an unresolved V gene, and the cause of the rest is unknown. In this sample the table shows 210,000 or so clones, around four fifths of which occur a single time. Together, the top ten hold 2.5% to 3% of the sample. The source material was peripheral blood. These receptors were obtained from a woman at least 80 years old with active or convalescent COVID-19.

This clone was seen once. This chain joins TRBV6-1 and TRBJ2-1, with 8 bases matching TRBD2. Germline V lookup: CDR1 MNHNS, CDR2 SASEGT. J was trimmed by 5 bases and V by 1 base; bases with no gene match: 25. The CDR3 is made up of 22 amino acids. CDR3 sequence (DNA): TGTGCCAGCAGTGAAGTCTCTTATACCGTTTTGCGGGGGGCCTGGGGAGACAATGAGCAGTTCTTC. This sequence encodes CASSEVSYTVLRGAWGDNEQFF.

The chain is built from TRBV7-9 and TRBJ2-5; D perhaps matches TRBD2 (6 bases). The ends were cut back, 5 bases at V and 3 bases at J, with 25 bases in the middle. The CDR3 has 18 amino acids. Per germline, CDR1 SEHNR and CDR2 FQNEAQ (reference sequence). The CDR3 nucleotides are TGTGCCAGCAGCCGCGCTCCTCTGGGAGGAAACCTGGAAGAGACCCAGTACTTC. Protein product: CASSRAPLGGNLEETQYF.

The chain uses TRBV7-2 and TRBJ2-1; tentative D call: TRBD2 (6 bases). Trimming removed 5 bases from V and 8 bases from J, with 22 bases in between. Germline CDR1 SGHTA, CDR2 FQGNSA. This CDR3 spans 16 amino acids. The DNA of the CDR3 is TGTGCCAGCAGCCCAGACGCATGGCTAGCGTCGGATGAGCAGTTCTTC. As protein: CASSPDAWLASDEQFF.

Remarks on this clone: An end of the junction does not agree with germline; a read error may underlie this. This chain joins TRBV6-5 and TRBJ2-7, with D tentatively TRBD1 (6 bases). The CDR3 extends over 15 amino acids. Germline CDR1 is MNHEY and CDR2 is SVGAGI. CDR3 in amino acids: CASSSVQGIPRQTLF. The CDR3 coding sequence is TGTGCCAGCAGTAGCGTACAGGGTATCCCGCGACAAACTCTCTTC.

This clone appeared a single time. V gene TRBV5-6 combines with J gene TRBJ2-5, with a weak D call TRBD1 (6 bases). Germline-derived CDR1 and CDR2 are SGHDT and YYEEEE. The CDR3 sequence is 14 residues long. Trimming stripped 1 base from V and 2 bases from J, with 9 bases between. This chain's CDR3 is CASSLTGTQETQYF. The CDR3 DNA follows: TGTGCCAGCAGCTTGACTGGGACACAAGAGACCCAGTACTTC.

This clone was seen once. The sample holds other DNA sequences that translate to the same CDR3. J is TRBJ2-5 and V is TRBV5-1; D is ambiguous. The CDR3 consists of 13 residues. Trimming left V 0 bases short and J 1 base short, with 4 bases between. CDR1 is SGHRS, CDR2 YFSETQ, per germline. The CDR3 nucleotides are TGCGCCAGCAGCTTGGGACTCCAAGAGACCCAGTACTTC. Protein sequence: CASSLGLQETQYF.

The sample holds a few counts of this clone. The chain links TRBV27 to TRBJ1-1; D is unclear. CDR1 MNHEY and CDR2 SMNVEV come from the germline V gene (reference sequence). V lost 2 bases, J lost 4 bases, and 11 bases lay in between. CDR3 size: 14 residues. The CDR3 DNA sequence: TGTGCCAGCAGTTTAAAGGCCAGGCCCACTGAAGCTTTCTTT. Protein product: CASSLKARPTEAFF.

The sample holds a few counts of this clone. The chain joins TRBV3-1 (or the pseudogene TRBV3-2) to TRBJ1-1, with D tentatively TRBD1 (6 bases). This CDR3 spans 13 amino acids. Germline values: CDR1 LGHDT, CDR2 YNNKEL (reference sequence). V shed 4 bases and J shed 6 bases, with 12 bases lying between them. CDR3 in amino acids: CASSLGEGAEAFF. CDR3 bases: TGTGCCAGCAGCCTAGGTGAGGGGGCTGAAGCTTTCTTT.

The chain joins TRBV3-1 (or the pseudogene TRBV3-2) to TRBJ2-3; 8 positions agree with TRBD1. Germline CDR1 and CDR2: LGHDT and YNNKEL (reference sequence). Trimming at V came to 4 bases and at J to 6 bases, leaving 6 bases not matched to a gene. CDR3 length: 14 amino acids. CDR3 protein: CASSPQGGIDTQYF. As DNA, the CDR3 is TGTGCCAGCAGCCCACAGGGGGGAATTGATACGCAGTATTTT.

This rearrangement joins TRBV4-1 to TRBJ1-2, with D unclear. Germline V CDR1 and CDR2: MGHRA, YSYEKL. Trimming took 4 bases from V and 6 from J, leaving 18 bases between them. The CDR3 spans 15 residues. CDR3 in DNA: TGCGCCAGCAGCCCAGAGAAAAGAGCGGTGAATGGCTACACCTTC. This codes for CASSPEKRAVNGYTF.

CDR3 in DNA: TGTGCCAGCAGTACCGGGACTAACTATGGCTACACCTTC. Translation: CASSTGTNYGYTF. V gene TRBV7-8 combines with J gene TRBJ1-2; no reliable D call. This CDR3 contains 13 residues. Germline V gene lookup returns CDR1 SGHVS and CDR2 FQNEAQ. Trimming took 6 bases from V and 0 from J, leaving 8 bases between them. Supplemented by reference TRBV7-8 and TRBJ1-2, the full variable domain reads GAGVSQSPRYKVAKRGQDVALRCDPISGHVSLFWYQQALGQGPEFLTYFQNEAQLDKSGLPSDRFFAERPEGSVSTLKIQRTQQEDSAVYLCASSTGTNYGYTFGSGTRLTVV.

This chain connects TRBV6-4 to TRBJ1-2; 8 nucleotides agree with TRBD1. The ends lost 7 bases at V and 8 bases at J; junction bases unmatched: 12. This CDR3 contains 14 residues. Germline CDR1 and CDR2: MRHNA and SNTAGT. CDR3 residues: CASKDSTGGRGYTF. Written as DNA, the CDR3 is TGTGCCAGCAAAGACTCTACAGGGGGACGGGGCTACACCTTC.

The chain has TRBV6-4 and TRBJ1-6, with TRBD1 identical over 8 bases. CDR1 MRHNA and CDR2 SNTAGT come from the germline V gene. This CDR3 is built from 15 residues. Trimming cost V 6 bases and J 10 bases; bases outside gene matches: 11. CDR3 DNA: TGTGCCAGCAGCGAAAAAACAGGGGGAGGGTCACCCCTCCACTTT. It is translated as CASSEKTGGGSPLHF.

The chain links TRBV5-4 to TRBJ2-4, with TRBD1 matching over 7 bases. Germline CDR1 SGHNT, CDR2 YYREEE (reference sequence). The junction had 6 bases not matched to a gene; V was cut back by 6 bases and J by 6 bases. The CDR3 runs 13 residues. As DNA, the CDR3 is TGTGCCAGCACCTGGGGGACAGCAAACATTCAGTACTTC. Translated: CASTWGTANIQYF.

The chain has TRBV3-1 (or the pseudogene TRBV3-2) and TRBJ2-5; 11 bases fit TRBD2. This CDR3 has 18 amino acids. Looked up from germline, CDR1 is LGHDT and CDR2 is YNNKEL (reference sequence). V was clipped by 3 bases and J by 1 base; unmatched bases: 10. The chain's CDR3 is CASSQWASGGISQETQYF. As DNA, the CDR3 is TGTGCCAGCAGCCAGTGGGCTAGCGGGGGGATTAGCCAAGAGACCCAGTACTTC.

V and J are TRBV3-1 (or the pseudogene TRBV3-2) and TRBJ1-1; D might be TRBD1 (5 bases). This CDR3 comprises 14 residues. Looked up from germline, CDR1 is LGHDT and CDR2 is YNNKEL (reference sequence). With 0 bases removed from V and 3 bases from J, the gap between germline ends came to 8 bases. CDR3 bases: TGTGCCAGCAGCCAAGATCCCAGGGACACTGAAGCTTTCTTT. Translating it yields CASSQDPRDTEAFF.

The V call is TRBV10-2, the J call TRBJ1-2; D unclear. Germline V CDR1 and CDR2: WSHSY, SAAADI. The CDR3 has 13 residues. V was trimmed by 2 bases and J by 0 bases, leaving 4 bases between them. In nucleotides, the CDR3 is TGCGCCAGCAGTGAGGCAGCTAACTATGGCTACACCTTC. The encoded protein is CASSEAANYGYTF.

The genes are TRBV7-2 and TRBJ1-3; 10 bases match TRBD1. Germline V gives CDR1 SGHTA, CDR2 FQGNSA. CDR3 size: 15 residues. Losses at the gene ends were 4 bases for V and 4 bases for J; bases not matched to a gene: 4. The CDR3 nucleotides are TGTGCCAGCAGCTGGACAGGGGGAGAAGGAAACACCATATATTTT. Translating it yields CASSWTGGEGNTIYF.

The chain links TRBV7-9 to TRBJ2-7; TRBD1 matches at 7 bases. V was clipped by 1 base and J by 5 bases; unmatched bases: 11. The CDR3 has 16 amino acids. Germline lookup yields CDR1 SEHNR and CDR2 FQNEAQ (reference sequence). DNA of the CDR3: TGTGCCAGCAGCTTAGGACAGGGATCCTTGTGGAACGAGCAGTACTTC. Amino acids: CASSLGQGSLWNEQYF.

The gene calls are TRBV7-2 and TRBJ2-7; tentative D call: TRBD1 (5 bases). Germline V CDR1 and CDR2: SGHTA, FQGNSA. Trimming left V 5 bases short and J 2 bases short, with 13 bases between. This CDR3 has 14 amino acids. CDR3 sequence (DNA): TGTGCCAGCAGCACCCCGACAGAGACCTACGAGCAGTACTTC. Residues: CASSTPTETYEQYF.

V gene TRBV7-9 combines with J gene TRBJ2-5; D is perhaps TRBD2 (6 bases). CDR1 and CDR2 from the germline V gene are SEHNR and FQNEAQ (reference sequence). The CDR3 is 13 residues long. V was clipped by 3 bases and J by 5 bases, with 10 bases between them. Written as DNA, the CDR3 is TGTGCCAGCAGCTTGGCAGGGACTGAGACCCAGTACTTC. This translates into CASSLAGTETQYF.

V and J are TRBV2 and TRBJ1-3; a weak D match, TRBD1 (6 bases). The germline gives CDR1 SNHLY, CDR2 FYNNEI. The CDR3 contains 15 residues. V lost 3 bases and J lost 3, with 12 bases in between. CDR3 in amino acids: CASSESGAHGNTIYF. CDR3 DNA sequence: TGTGCCAGCAGTGAGTCAGGGGCACATGGAAACACCATATATTTT.

The chain links TRBV5-1 to TRBJ2-3; possible D gene TRBD1, 5 bases. Germline CDR1 reads SGHRS; CDR2 reads YFSETQ. There are 18 residues in the CDR3. Trimming left V 1 base short and J 1 base short, with 19 bases between. The CDR3 coding sequence is TGCGCCAGCAGCTTGTCGCCGACAGTTTTAATGGGCACAGATACGCAGTATTTT. Translation gives CASSLSPTVLMGTDTQYF.

This chain uses TRBV4-3 with TRBJ1-1; TRBD1 matches 7 bases. This CDR3 comprises 15 residues. The junction had 8 bases not matched to a gene; V was cut back by 1 base and J by 6 bases. Germline V CDR1 and CDR2: LGHNA, YSLEER. The CDR3 sequence: CASSQGRGFPAEAFF. In DNA, the CDR3 is TGCGCCAGCAGCCAAGGCAGGGGGTTCCCAGCTGAAGCTTTCTTT.

V gene TRBV10-2 combines with J gene TRBJ2-3; 10 bases line up with TRBD1. In germline, CDR1 is WSHSY, CDR2 SAAADI. V shed 5 bases, J shed 4 bases, and the junction held 6 bases outside the gene matches. This CDR3 is 15 amino acids long. The CDR3 loop reads CASSRQGAGPDTQYF. In DNA form, the CDR3 reads TGCGCCAGCAGTCGACAGGGGGCAGGGCCAGATACGCAGTATTTT.

This sequence joins TRBV6-2 or TRBV6-3 and TRBJ2-1; D may be TRBD1 (5 bases). The germline CDR1 and CDR2 sequences are MNHEY and SVGEGT. V was pared by 3 bases and J by 0 bases, with 18 bases between. The CDR3 spans 18 residues. CDR3 sequence: CASSYGWSRQSSYNEQFF. In DNA form, the CDR3 reads TGTGCCAGCAGTTATGGTTGGTCGCGACAGAGCTCCTACAATGAGCAGTTCTTC.

The rearrangement uses TRBV18 and TRBJ2-3, with TRBD2 identical over 11 bases. Per the germline V gene, CDR1 is KGHSH and CDR2 is LQKENI. The CDR3 loop spans 18 amino acids. J lost 3 bases, V lost 2 bases, and 10 bases had no gene match. The CDR3 reads CASSPVAGGRRTTDTQYF. CDR3 DNA: TGTGCCAGCTCACCAGTAGCGGGGGGGCGGCGTACGACAGATACGCAGTATTTT.

V gene TRBV27 combines with J gene TRBJ1-5, with TRBD1 identical over 7 bases. Germline V gives CDR1 MNHEY, CDR2 SMNVEV (reference sequence). The length of the CDR3 is 15 residues. J was trimmed by 3 bases and V by 4 bases; bases with no gene match: 6. The CDR3: CASSWTGHANQPQHF. The CDR3 DNA reads as TGTGCCAGCAGTTGGACAGGTCATGCCAATCAGCCCCAGCATTTT.

This clone was counted only a few times. This rearrangement joins TRBV6-5 to TRBJ1-1, with TRBD1 as a possible D gene (6 bases). There are 13 residues in the CDR3. Trimming stripped 1 base from V and 9 bases from J, with 12 bases between. The germline CDR1 and CDR2 sequences are MNHEY and SVGAGI. CDR3 in amino acids: CASSYYRQEKAFF. The CDR3 DNA is TGTGCCAGCAGTTACTACCGACAGGAGAAAGCTTTCTTT.

The chain combines TRBV2 with TRBJ1-4; D perhaps matches TRBD1 (5 bases). Trimming pared 10 bases from V and 3 bases from J, leaving 18 bases between. The CDR3 length is 15 residues. Germline CDR1 reads SNHLY; CDR2 reads FYNNEI. CDR3 loop: CAIPEEGLANEKLFF. The CDR3 region has the DNA TGTGCCATCCCGGAGGAGGGGCTCGCTAATGAAAAACTGTTTTTT.